Listed here is a single T cell receptor beta chain. Its target is unknown. The source of the sample is a study of cytomegalovirus exposure and HLA in healthy donors. Study outcomes and limitations: Cytomegalovirus association was assigned to about 150 TCR beta chains. A later analysis linked a missense variant in DCLRE1C to the trimming of TCR beta V and J genes. Per a prior analysis, the majority of TCR beta V segments were productive roughly 90% or roughly 30% of the time. In a later analysis, at a false discovery rate of 0.05, fewer than 20,000 TCR beta sequences were associated with HLA alleles.

PCR was performed using 60 Vbeta and 13 Jbeta primers. Sequenced by immunoSEQ multiplex PCR; TCRdb stores in-frame clones only, minus some. The sample lists about 98,000 clones, under 85% seen once, with roughly 3.8% in the top ten. Germline CDR1 reads MNHEY; CDR2 reads SVGAGI. Trimming cost V 6 bases and J 0 bases; bases outside gene matches: 7. The CDR3 is made up of 15 amino acids. This chain uses TRBV6-5 with TRBJ1-1; 7 bases match TRBD1. The TCR was taken from a female donor in good health and CMV-seropositive. The sample comprised PBMCs. The CDR3 is CASRERGQLNTEAFF. The CDR3 bases are TGTGCCAGCAGGGAACGGGGACAGTTGAACACTGAAGCTTTCTTT.